One sample yielded the 12 T cell receptor beta chains listed below, sequenced in a study of T cell responses to AZD1222 COVID-19 vaccine (dated by TCRdb to the early 2020s). What this sample's time point label stands for: baseline before first vaccination. Libraries were built with the immunoSEQ multiplex PCR assay. TCRdb obtained this table from immuneACCESS and retained in-frame rearrangements with V and J assigned. These tables miss some clones; where compared with another copy, unresolved V genes account for less than half of the shortfall, and the remainder is unexplained. Present in this sample are 150,000 to 180,000 clones, 90% of which were seen just once. The top ten clonotypes cover 15% to 20% of the sample. The sequencing used peripheral blood, collected on day 0 of AZD1222 vaccination. These receptors originate from an adult in good health.

The CDR3 bases are TGCGCCAGCAGCCAAGAGATAAGGGACAGCGTATATTTT. Its protein product is CASSQEIRDSVYF. The chain carries TRBV4-1 and TRBJ1-3, with 7 bases fitting TRBD1. Germline trimming cut 0 bases from V and 14 bases from J; bases unmatched to any gene: 7. CDR3 length: 13 amino acids. Germline values: CDR1 MGHRA, CDR2 YSYEKL.

The chain carries TRBV18 and TRBJ2-1; the match to TRBD2 covers 9 bases. This CDR3 has 16 residues. V shed 2 bases, J shed 3 bases, and the junction held 5 bases outside the gene matches. Germline-derived CDR1 and CDR2 are KGHSH and LQKENI. The CDR3 protein is CASSPTLAGIYNEQFF. As DNA, the CDR3 is TGTGCCAGCTCACCAACCCTAGCGGGGATCTACAATGAGCAGTTCTTC.

This chain links TRBV18 with TRBJ2-2, with a weak D call TRBD1 (6 bases). This CDR3 has 13 amino acids. The V gene's germline CDR1 is KGHSH and CDR2 LQKENI. The V end was cut by 8 bases, the J end by 4 bases, with 11 bases between. In DNA, the CDR3 is TGTGCCAGCAAACTACAGGGCACCGGGGAGCTGTTTTTT. It is translated as CASKLQGTGELFF.

The chain combines TRBV9 with TRBJ1-4; D possibly corresponds to TRBD1 (6 bases). Germline lookup yields CDR1 SGDLS and CDR2 YYNGEE. This CDR3 comprises 15 residues. The ends were cut back, 0 bases at V and 9 bases at J, with 15 bases in the middle. This CDR3 reads CASSVALQGPQKLFF. The CDR3 DNA is TGTGCCAGCAGCGTAGCCCTACAGGGTCCTCAAAAACTGTTTTTT.

The CDR3 is CASSLGAPNTEAFF. In DNA form, the CDR3 reads TGTGCCAGCAGCTTAGGAGCACCGAACACTGAAGCTTTCTTT. This sequence joins TRBV7-8 and TRBJ1-1; no clear D gene. The V and J ends lost 1 base and 1 base respectively, with 7 bases between them. From germline, CDR1 is SGHVS and CDR2 FQNEAQ. This CDR3 spans 14 amino acids.

The chain recombines TRBV19 with TRBJ2-2, with TRBD2 as a possible D gene (6 bases). CDR3 length equals 14 residues. Germline values: CDR1 LNHDA, CDR2 SQIVND (reference sequence). Trimming left V 8 bases short and J 1 base short, with 11 bases between. CDR3 DNA sequence: TGTGCCAGTGGGACGCGGGGGAACACCGGGGAGCTGTTTTTT. It is translated as CASGTRGNTGELFF.

This clone was recorded once. The V gene is TRBV14, the J gene TRBJ2-1; D is perhaps TRBD2 (5 bases). This CDR3 contains 13 residues. V was pared by 3 bases and J by 9 bases, with 12 bases between. Germline values: CDR1 SGHDN, CDR2 FVKESK. In nucleotides, the CDR3 is TGTGCCAGCAGCCACGGGCCGGGAAGTGAGCAGTTCTTC. Its translation is CASSHGPGSEQFF.

The chain recombines TRBV30 with TRBJ2-7, with a possible D match to TRBD1 (5 bases). CDR3 length equals 16 residues. Trimming left V 2 bases short and J 3 bases short, with 20 bases between. Germline CDR1 is GTSNPN and CDR2 is SVGIG (reference sequence). CDR3 sequence reads: CAWSRRSGRANYEQYF. CDR3 sequence (DNA): TGTGCCTGGAGTCGTAGGTCCGGCAGGGCAAACTACGAGCAGTACTTC.

The V gene is TRBV14, the J gene TRBJ1-1, with TRBD1 matching 7 bases. The CDR3 length is 14 residues. V lost 4 bases to trimming and J lost 5 bases; unmatched junction nucleotides: 7. The germline gives CDR1 SGHDN, CDR2 FVKESK. CDR3 sequence: CASSRGGLGTEAFF. The CDR3 DNA is TGTGCCAGCAGCCGAGGGGGCTTGGGGACTGAAGCTTTCTTT.

The chain is built from TRBV12-5 and TRBJ1-4; D might be TRBD1 (5 bases). CDR3 length equals 16 residues. The ends were cut back, 5 bases at V and 8 bases at J, with 21 bases in the middle. Germline-derived CDR1 and CDR2 are LGHNT and FRNRAP. The CDR3 DNA follows: TGTGCTAGTGGTCCCCGAACGGGACCACTCCGCGAAAAACTGTTTTTT. It yields the protein CASGPRTGPLREKLFF.

The chain carries TRBV27 and TRBJ2-1; 9 bases agree with TRBD2. This CDR3 contains 15 residues. The germline V gene encodes CDR1 MNHEY and CDR2 SMNVEV (reference sequence). The V gene end was trimmed by 2 bases and the J gene end by 10 bases; junction bases not matched to a gene: 9. The CDR3: CASSLTVAGVTEQFF. Written as DNA, the CDR3 is TGTGCCAGCAGTTTAACGGTAGCGGGAGTGACGGAGCAGTTCTTC.

This rearrangement joins TRBV20-1 to TRBJ1-2; 7 bases fit TRBD1. This CDR3 contains 11 residues. V was clipped by 3 bases and J by 8 bases; unmatched bases: 3. Germline assignment: CDR1 DFQATT and CDR2 SNEGSKA (reference sequence). The CDR3 sequence is CSASRGQGYTF. In nucleotides, the CDR3 is TGCAGTGCTAGTAGGGGGCAGGGCTACACCTTC.